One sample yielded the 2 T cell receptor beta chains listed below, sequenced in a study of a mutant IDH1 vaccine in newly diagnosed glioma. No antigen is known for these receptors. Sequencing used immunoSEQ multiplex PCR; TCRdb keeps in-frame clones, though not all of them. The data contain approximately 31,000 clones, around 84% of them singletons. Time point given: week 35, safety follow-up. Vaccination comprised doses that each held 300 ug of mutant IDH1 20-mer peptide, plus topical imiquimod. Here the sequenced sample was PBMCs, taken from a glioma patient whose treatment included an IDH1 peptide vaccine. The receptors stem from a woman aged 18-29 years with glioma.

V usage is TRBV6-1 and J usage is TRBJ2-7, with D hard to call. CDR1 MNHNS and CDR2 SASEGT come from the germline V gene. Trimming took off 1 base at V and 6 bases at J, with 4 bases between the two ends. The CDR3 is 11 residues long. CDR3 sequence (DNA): TGTGCCAGCAGTGAAGTGGCCGAGCAGTACTTC. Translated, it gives CASSEVAEQYF.

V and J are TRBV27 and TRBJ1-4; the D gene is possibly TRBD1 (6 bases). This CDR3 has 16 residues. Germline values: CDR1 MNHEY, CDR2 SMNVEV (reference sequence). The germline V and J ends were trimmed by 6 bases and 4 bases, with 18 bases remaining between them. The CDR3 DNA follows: TGTGCCAGCAGCCTCTCCGGACAGACTATTAATGAAAAACTGTTTTTT. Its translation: CASSLSGQTINEKLFF.